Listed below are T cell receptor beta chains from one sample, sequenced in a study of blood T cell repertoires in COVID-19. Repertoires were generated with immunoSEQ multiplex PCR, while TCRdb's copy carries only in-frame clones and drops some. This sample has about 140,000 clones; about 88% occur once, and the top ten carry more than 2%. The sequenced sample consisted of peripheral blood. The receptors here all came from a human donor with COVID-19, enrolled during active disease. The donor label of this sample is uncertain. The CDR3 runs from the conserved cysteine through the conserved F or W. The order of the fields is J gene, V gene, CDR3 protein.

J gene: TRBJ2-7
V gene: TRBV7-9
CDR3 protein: CASSTGDSPSYEQYF

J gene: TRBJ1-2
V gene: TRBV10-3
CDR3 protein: CAISRGVTTGYGYTF

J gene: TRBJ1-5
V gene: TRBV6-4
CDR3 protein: CASSEQGGQPQHF

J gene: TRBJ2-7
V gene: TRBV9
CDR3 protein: CASSVGLRGYEQYF

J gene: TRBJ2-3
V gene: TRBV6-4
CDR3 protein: CASSGAPFADTQYF

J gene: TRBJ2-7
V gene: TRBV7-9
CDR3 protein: CASSLTSGGADEQYF

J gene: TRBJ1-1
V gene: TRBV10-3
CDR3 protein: CAIRDRENTEAFF

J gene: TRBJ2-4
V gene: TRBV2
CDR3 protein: CASKLSRGLTKNIQYF

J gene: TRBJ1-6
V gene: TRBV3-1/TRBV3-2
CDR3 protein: CASSPPGQGAAAPLHF

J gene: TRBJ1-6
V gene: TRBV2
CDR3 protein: CASSGQDSSLGDSPLHF

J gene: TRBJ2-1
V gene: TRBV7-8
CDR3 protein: CASSVAGLGYNEQFF

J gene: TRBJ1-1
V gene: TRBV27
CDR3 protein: CASSIGGFNTEAFF

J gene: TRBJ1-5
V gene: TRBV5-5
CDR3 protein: CASSFYPGNSNQPQHF

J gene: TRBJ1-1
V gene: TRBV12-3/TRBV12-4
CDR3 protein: CASSLARVGEAFF

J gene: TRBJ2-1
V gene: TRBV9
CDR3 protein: CASSVAGPSYNEQFF

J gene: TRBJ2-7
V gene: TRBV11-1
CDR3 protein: CASRQTSSAYEQYF

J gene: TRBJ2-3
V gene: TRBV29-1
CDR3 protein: CSGGQGETDTQYF

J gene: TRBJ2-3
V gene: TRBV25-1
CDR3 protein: CASSPPRSRVDTQYF

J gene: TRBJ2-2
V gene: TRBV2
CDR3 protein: CASRPGIILNTGELFF

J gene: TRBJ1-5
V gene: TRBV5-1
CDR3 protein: CASSLGDSPLQPQHF

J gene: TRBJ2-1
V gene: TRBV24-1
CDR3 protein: CATSDWGTSGSSYNEQFF

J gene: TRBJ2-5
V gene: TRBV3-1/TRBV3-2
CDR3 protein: CASGLAGVGAETQYF

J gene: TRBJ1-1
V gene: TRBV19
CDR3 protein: CASSAGNTEAFF

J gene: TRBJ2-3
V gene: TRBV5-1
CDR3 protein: CASSLEGAGTDTQYF

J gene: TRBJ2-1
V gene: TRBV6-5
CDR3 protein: CASSSDTPLGEQFF

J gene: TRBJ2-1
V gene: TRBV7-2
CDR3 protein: CASSWAGTSVYNEQFF

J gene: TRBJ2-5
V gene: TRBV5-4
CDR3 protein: CASSVNRGQETQYF

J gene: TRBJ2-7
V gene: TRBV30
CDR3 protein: CAWSAGTTSYEQYF

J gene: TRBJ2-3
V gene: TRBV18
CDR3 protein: CASSLTRDTQYF

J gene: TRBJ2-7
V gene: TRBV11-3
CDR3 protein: CASSSTPGQGGEQYF

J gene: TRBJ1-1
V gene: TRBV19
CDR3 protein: CASSMQKNTEAFF

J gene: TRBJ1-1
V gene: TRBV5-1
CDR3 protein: CASSYTQGWLTEAFF

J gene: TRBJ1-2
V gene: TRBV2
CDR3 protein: CASSQDKKANYGYTF

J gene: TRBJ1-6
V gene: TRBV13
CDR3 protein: CASSRRWTGGNSPLHF

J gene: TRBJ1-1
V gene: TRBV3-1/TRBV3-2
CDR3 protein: CASRLGGNTEAFF

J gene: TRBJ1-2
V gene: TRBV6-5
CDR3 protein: CASSYSAGGYGYTF

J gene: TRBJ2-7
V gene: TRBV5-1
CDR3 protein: CASSDTSGGPAYEQYF

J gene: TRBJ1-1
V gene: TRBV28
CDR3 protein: CASSRQGRATEAFF

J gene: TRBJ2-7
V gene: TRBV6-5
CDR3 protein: CASSISDRLYEQYF